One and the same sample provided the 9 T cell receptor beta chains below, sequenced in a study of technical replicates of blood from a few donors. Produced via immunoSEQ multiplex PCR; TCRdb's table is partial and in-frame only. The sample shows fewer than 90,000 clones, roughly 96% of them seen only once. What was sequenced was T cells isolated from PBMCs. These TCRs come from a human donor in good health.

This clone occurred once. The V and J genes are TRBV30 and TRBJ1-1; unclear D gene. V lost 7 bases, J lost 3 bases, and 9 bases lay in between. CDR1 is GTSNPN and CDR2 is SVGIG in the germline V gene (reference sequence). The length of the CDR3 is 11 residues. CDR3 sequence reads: CASVMDTEAFF. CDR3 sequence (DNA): TGTGCCTCGGTGATGGACACTGAAGCTTTCTTT.

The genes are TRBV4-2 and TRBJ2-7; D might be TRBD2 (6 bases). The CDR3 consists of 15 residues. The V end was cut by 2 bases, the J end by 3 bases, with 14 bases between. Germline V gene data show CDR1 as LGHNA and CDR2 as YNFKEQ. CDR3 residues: CASSQFHGGSYEQYF. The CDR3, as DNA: TGTGCCAGCAGCCAATTTCACGGAGGGAGCTACGAGCAGTACTTC.

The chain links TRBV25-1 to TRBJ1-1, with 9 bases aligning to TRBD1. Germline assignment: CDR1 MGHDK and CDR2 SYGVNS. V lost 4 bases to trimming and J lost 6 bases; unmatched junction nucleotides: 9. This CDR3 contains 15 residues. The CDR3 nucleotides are TGTGCCAGCAGTGGCCCGGGACAGGGTATTGCTGAAGCTTTCTTT. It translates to CASSGPGQGIAEAFF.

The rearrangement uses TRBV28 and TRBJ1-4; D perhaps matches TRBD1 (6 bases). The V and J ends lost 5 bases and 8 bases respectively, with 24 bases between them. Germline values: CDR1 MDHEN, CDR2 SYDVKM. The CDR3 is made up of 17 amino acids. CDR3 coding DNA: TGTGCCAGCAGTCCACTCCTAGACAGGTCTTATCAAGAAAAACTGTTTTTT. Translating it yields CASSPLLDRSYQEKLFF.

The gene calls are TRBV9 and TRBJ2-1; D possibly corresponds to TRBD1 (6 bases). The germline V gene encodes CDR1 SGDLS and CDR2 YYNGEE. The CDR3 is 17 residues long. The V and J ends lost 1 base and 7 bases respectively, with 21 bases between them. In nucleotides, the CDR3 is TGTGCCAGCAGCGTAACCGGGACATCGTTTTGGAATAATGAGCAGTTCTTC. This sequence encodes CASSVTGTSFWNNEQFF.

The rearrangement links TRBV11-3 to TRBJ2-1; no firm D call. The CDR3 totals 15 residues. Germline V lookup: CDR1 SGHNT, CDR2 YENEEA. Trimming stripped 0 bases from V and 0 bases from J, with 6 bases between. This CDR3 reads CASSLEESSYNEQFF. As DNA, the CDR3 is TGTGCCAGCAGCTTAGAAGAGAGCTCCTACAATGAGCAGTTCTTC. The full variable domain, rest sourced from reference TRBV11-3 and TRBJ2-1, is EAGVVQSPRYKIIEKKQPVAFWCNPISGHNTLYWYLQNLGQGPELLIRYENEEAVDDSQLPKDRFSAERLKGVDSTLKIQPAELGDSAVYLCASSLEESSYNEQFFGPGTRLTVL.

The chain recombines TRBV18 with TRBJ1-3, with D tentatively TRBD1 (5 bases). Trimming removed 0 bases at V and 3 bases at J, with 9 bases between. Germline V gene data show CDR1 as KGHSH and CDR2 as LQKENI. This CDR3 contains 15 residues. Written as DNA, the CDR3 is TGTGCCAGCTCACCACCGTCCAGGGATGGAAACACCATATATTTT. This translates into CASSPPSRDGNTIYF.

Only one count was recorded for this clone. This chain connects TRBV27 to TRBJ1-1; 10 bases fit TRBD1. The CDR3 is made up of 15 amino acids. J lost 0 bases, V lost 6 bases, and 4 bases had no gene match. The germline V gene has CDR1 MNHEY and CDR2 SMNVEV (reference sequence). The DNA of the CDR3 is TGTGCCAGCAGGGACAGGGGGGCCCTGAACACTGAAGCTTTCTTT. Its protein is CASRDRGALNTEAFF.

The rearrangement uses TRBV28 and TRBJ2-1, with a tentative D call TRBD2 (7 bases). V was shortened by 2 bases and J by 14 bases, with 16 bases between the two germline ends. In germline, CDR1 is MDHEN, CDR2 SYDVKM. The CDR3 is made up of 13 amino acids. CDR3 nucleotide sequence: TGTGCCAGCAGTTTAAGTGCGGGGGCGGGGAAGTTCTTC. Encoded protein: CASSLSAGAGKFF. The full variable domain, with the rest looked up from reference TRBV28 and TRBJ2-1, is DVKVTQSSRYLVKRTGEKVFLECVQDMDHENMFWYRQDPGLGLRLIYFSYDVKMKEKGDIPEGYSVSREKKERFSLILESASTNQTSMYLCASSLSAGAGKFFGPGTRLTVL.